This entry describes one T cell receptor (beta chain). This entry is derived from a study of siplizumab effects on memory and regulatory T cells. Per sample, some 10^5 TCR templates were assayed. The table came from immunoSEQ multiplex PCR; TCRdb's copy has only in-frame clones and leaves some out. The table has roughly 110,000 clones, around 93% seen once. J was trimmed by 2 bases and V by 6 bases; bases with no gene match: 6. CDR1 is MNHEY, CDR2 SMNVEV, per germline (reference sequence). The CDR3 length is 14 residues. The TCR was taken from a human donor in good health. The chain recombines TRBV27 with TRBJ2-7; 8 positions match TRBD2. Sequenced sample: non-Treg CD4+ T cells sorted from blood. The CDR3 bases are TGTGCCAGCAGCCTCCGGGAGGGAGCCTACGAGCAGTACTTC. Translated, it gives CASSLREGAYEQYF.